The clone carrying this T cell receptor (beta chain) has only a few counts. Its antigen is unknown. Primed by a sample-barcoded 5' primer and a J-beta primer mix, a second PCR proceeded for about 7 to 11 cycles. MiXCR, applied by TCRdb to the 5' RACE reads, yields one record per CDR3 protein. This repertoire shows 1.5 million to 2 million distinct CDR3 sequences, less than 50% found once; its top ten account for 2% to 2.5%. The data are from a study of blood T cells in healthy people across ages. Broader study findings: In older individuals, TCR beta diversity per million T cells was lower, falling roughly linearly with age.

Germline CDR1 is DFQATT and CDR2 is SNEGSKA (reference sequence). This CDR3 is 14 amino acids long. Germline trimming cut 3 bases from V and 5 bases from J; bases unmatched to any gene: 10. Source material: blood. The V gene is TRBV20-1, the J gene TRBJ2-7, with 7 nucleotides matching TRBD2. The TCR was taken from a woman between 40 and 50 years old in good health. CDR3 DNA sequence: TGCAGTGCTAGTCGCGCATCGGGGGGAAACGAGCAGTACTTC. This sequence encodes CSASRASGGNEQYF.